The source of this T cell receptor beta chain is a study of blood T cell repertoires in COVID-19. Whole-study context: Sites in the United States, Italy and Spain provided acute and convalescent COVID-19 samples.

The Seattle patients joined while their infection was active and were tracked longitudinally afterward. In germline, CDR1 is MNHEY, CDR2 SVGAGI. J lost 2 bases, V lost 5 bases, and 2 bases had no gene match. The CDR3 runs to 13 residues. Assay: immunoSEQ multiplex PCR; the TCRdb copy retains only in-frame clones and omits some. There are 96,000 or so clones in the sample; roughly four fifths occur only once, and around 4.7% lies in the top ten. The clonotype comes from a man at least 80 years old with COVID-19, enrolled during active disease. Source material: peripheral blood. V gene TRBV6-5 combines with J gene TRBJ1-1; 7 nucleotides line up with TRBD1. CDR3 protein: CASSRDRNTEAFF. The CDR3 DNA follows: TGTGCCAGCAGTAGGGACAGAAACACTGAAGCTTTCTTT.